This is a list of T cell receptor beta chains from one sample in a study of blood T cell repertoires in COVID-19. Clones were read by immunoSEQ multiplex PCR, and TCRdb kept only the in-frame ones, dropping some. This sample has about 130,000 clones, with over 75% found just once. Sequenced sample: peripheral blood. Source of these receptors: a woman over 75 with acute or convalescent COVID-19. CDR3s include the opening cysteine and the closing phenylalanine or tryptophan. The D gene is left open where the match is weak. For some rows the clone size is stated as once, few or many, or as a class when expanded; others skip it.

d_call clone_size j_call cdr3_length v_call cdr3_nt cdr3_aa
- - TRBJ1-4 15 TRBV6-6 TGTGCCAGCAGTTACTTTCGGACAGTTGATGAAAAACTGTTTTTT CASSYFRTVDEKLFF
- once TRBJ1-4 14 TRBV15 TGTGCCACCAGAGGATCTAGGTTGGAGGAAAAACTGTTTTTT CATRGSRLEEKLFF
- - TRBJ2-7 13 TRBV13 TGTGCCAGCAGCTTCGGTCTAATCTACGAGCAGTACTTC CASSFGLIYEQYF
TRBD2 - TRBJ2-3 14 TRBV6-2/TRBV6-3 TGTGCCAGCAGTTACTACGCGGGGGGCCAAGATTTGTATTTT CASSYYAGGQDLYF
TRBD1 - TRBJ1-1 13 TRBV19 TGTGCCAGTAGTATTCCCGGACAGGGGGCGGCTTTCTTT CASSIPGQGAAFF
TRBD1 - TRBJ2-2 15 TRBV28 TGTGCCAGCAGGCGGGACAGGGCGGCCACCGGGGAGCTGTTTTTT CASRRDRAATGELFF
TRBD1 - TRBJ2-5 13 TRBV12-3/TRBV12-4 TGTGCCAGCAGGACAGGGGTAAGGGAGACCCAGTACTTC CASRTGVRETQYF
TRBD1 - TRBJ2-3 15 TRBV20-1 TGCAGTGCTAGTGTACTGGGGACAGGGGCAGATACGCAGTATTTT CSASVLGTGADTQYF
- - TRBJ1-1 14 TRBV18 TGTGCCAGCTCACCGTTAGTGGTGAACACTGAAGCTTTCTTT CASSPLVVNTEAFF
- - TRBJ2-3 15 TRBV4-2 TGTGCCAGCAGCCAAGTCACAGTCTCCACAGATACGCAGTATTTT CASSQVTVSTDTQYF
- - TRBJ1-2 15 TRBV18 TGTGCCAGCTCACTGGGACGGCCGGGAGACTATGGCTACACCTTC CASSLGRPGDYGYTF
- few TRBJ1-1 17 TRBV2 TGTGCCTGCGGGACTACCAAATCGGGGGCCATGAACACTGAAGCTTTCTTT CACGTTKSGAMNTEAFF
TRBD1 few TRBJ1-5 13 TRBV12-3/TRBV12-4 TGTGCCAGCAGTGTTCAGGGGGAGCGGCCCCAGCATTTT CASSVQGERPQHF
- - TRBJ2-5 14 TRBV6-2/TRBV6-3 TGTGCCAGCAGTTACTTGAGGCAGAGCGAGACCCAGTACTTC CASSYLRQSETQYF
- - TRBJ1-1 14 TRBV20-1 TGCAGTGCTAGTGCGGGGAATGAGAACACTGAAGCTTTCTTT CSASAGNENTEAFF
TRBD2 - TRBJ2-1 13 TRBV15 TGTGCCACCAGCAGGCCCGGACTAGCGGAGCAGTTCTTC CATSRPGLAEQFF
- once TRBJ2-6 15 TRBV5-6 TGTGCCAGCAGCTACGGTGTCTCTGGGGCCAACGTCCTGACTTTC CASSYGVSGANVLTF
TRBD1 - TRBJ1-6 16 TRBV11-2 TGTGCCAGCAGCTTAGATCTAGGAGGGGGCAACAGACCCCTCCACTTT CASSLDLGGGNRPLHF
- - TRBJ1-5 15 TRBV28 TGTGCCAGCAGTTTGCGGCAGGGATGGTATCAGCCCCAGCATTTT CASSLRQGWYQPQHF
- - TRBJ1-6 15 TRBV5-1 TGCGCCAGCAGCGAGACATCCTCCTATAATTCACCCCTCCACTTT CASSETSSYNSPLHF
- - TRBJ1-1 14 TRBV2 TGTGCCAGCAGTTTTAACAGGGAAGTCACTGAAGCTTTCTTT CASSFNREVTEAFF
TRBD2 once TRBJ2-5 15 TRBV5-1 TGCGCCAGCAGCTTGGTGTCCGGTAGCGGGGAGACCCAGTACTTC CASSLVSGSGETQYF
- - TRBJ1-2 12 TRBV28 TGTGCCAGCACCCACAACCCTTATGGCTACACCTTC CASTHNPYGYTF
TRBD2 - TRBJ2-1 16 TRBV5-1 TGCGCCAGCAGCCCCCCTAGCGGGGGCCCATACAATGAGCAGTTCTTC CASSPPSGGPYNEQFF
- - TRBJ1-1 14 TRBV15 TGTGCCACCAGCAGAGGTCAGGGAGGGAATGAAGCTTTCTTT CATSRGQGGNEAFF
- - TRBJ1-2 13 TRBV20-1 TGCAGTGCTAGTCATACGGGTTACTATGGCTACACCTTC CSASHTGYYGYTF
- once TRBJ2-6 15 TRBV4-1 TGCGCCAGCAGCCACAGGGACTCTGGGGCCAACGTCCTGACTTTC CASSHRDSGANVLTF
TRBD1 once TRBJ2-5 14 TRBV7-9 TGTGCCAGCAGCGGGACAGGGGTTGGGCAGACCCAGTACTTC CASSGTGVGQTQYF
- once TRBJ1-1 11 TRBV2 TGTGCCAGCAGTGTGTATACTGAAGCTTTCTTT CASSVYTEAFF
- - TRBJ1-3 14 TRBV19 TGTGCCAGTAGTACCCAGTCTTCGGGAAACACCATATATTTT CASSTQSSGNTIYF
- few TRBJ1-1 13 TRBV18 TGTGCCAGCTCATTAAACAGCTACACTGAAGCTTTCTTT CASSLNSYTEAFF
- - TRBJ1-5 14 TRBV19 TGTGCCCTCATTCGGACGGGGAAGGATCAGCCCCAGCATTTT CALIRTGKDQPQHF
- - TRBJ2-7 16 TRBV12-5 TGTGCTAGTGGTTCGGAGACAGGTTCCCTCTCCTACGAGCAGTACTTC CASGSETGSLSYEQYF
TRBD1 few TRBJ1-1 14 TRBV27 TGTGCCAGCAGTTTAAGCCGGACAGGTTATGAAGCTTTCTTT CASSLSRTGYEAFF
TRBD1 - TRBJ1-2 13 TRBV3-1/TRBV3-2 TGTGCCAGCAGCCAAAGGACAGGGCGAGGCTACACCTTC CASSQRTGRGYTF
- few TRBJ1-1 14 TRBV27 TGTGCCAGCAGTTTGCGGACAGTTAACACTGAAGCTTTCTTT CASSLRTVNTEAFF
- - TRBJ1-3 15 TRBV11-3 TGTGCCAGCAGCCCTCGGTCAGGGGTCGGAAACACCATATATTTT CASSPRSGVGNTIYF
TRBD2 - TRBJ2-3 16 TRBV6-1 TGTGCCAGCAGTGACCCTAGCGGGGGGCTCACAGATACGCAGTATTTT CASSDPSGGLTDTQYF
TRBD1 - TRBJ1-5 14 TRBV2 TGTGCCAGCAGTCTGGACAGGGGAGATCAGCCCCAGCATTTT CASSLDRGDQPQHF
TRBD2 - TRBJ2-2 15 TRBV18 TGTGCCAGCTCACCAACTAGCGAGGACACCGGGGAGCTGTTTTTT CASSPTSEDTGELFF
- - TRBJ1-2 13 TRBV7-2 TGTGCCAGCAGCCCGCTGGACAGCTATGGCTACACCTTC CASSPLDSYGYTF
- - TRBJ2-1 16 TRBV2 TGTGCCAGCAAAAAACGGGACACTCGAACGCACAATGAGCAGTTCTTC CASKKRDTRTHNEQFF
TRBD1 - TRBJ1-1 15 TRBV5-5 TGTGCCAGCAGCCCCAGGGGGATGGGGTGGACTGAAGCTTTCTTT CASSPRGMGWTEAFF
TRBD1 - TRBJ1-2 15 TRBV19 TGTGCCAGTAGTTATACCCCGGGACAGGTATATGGCTACACCTTC CASSYTPGQVYGYTF
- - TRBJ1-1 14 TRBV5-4 TGTGCCAGCAGCTTGGAACATCGGAGCACTGAAGCTTTCTTT CASSLEHRSTEAFF
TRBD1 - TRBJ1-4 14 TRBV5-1 TGCGCCAGCAGCGAAGGACAGGGCATTGAAAAACTGTTTTTT CASSEGQGIEKLFF
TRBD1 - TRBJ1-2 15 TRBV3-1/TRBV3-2 TGTGCCAGCAGCCTAGGGACAGCGGCGTCGGGCGGCTACACCTTC CASSLGTAASGGYTF
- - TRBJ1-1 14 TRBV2 TGTGCCAGCAGAGCTACGGACATTTCCACTGAAGCTTTCTTT CASRATDISTEAFF
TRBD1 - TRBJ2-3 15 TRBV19 TGTGCCAGTAGACCGCCGGGACAGGTAGGGGGTACGCAGTATTTT CASRPPGQVGGTQYF
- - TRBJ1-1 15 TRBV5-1 TGCGCCAGCAGCTTGGGGTCGGTATTGAGGACTGAAGCTTTCTTT CASSLGSVLRTEAFF
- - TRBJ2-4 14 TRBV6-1 TGTGCCAGCAGCGAGAGACTTACTAAAAACATTCAGTACTTC CASSERLTKNIQYF
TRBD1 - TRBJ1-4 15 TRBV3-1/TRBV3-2 TGTGCCAGCAGCCAGCACGGACAGGGAGGGAAAAAACTGTTTTTT CASSQHGQGGKKLFF
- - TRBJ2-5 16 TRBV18 TGTGCCAGCTCACCACCTTTACAGGGAGGGGTGGAGACCCAGTACTTC CASSPPLQGGVETQYF
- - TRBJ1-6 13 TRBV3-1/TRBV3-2 TGTGCCAGCAGCCAACAGGGCCAATCACCCCTCCACTTT CASSQQGQSPLHF
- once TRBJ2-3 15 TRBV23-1 TGCGCCAGCAGTCAATCCCGACAGAACCTAGATACGCAGTATTTT CASSQSRQNLDTQYF
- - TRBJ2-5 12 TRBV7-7 TGTGCCAGCAGTTCAGGGAGGGAGACCCAGTACTTC CASSSGRETQYF
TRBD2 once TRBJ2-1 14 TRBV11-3 TGTGCCAGCAGCATCACGGGGGGGCCGAATGAGCAGTTCTTC CASSITGGPNEQFF
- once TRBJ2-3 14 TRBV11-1 TGTGCCAGCAGCTTCAGGGGTAGTTCAGATACGCAGTATTTT CASSFRGSSDTQYF
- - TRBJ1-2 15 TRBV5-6 TGTGCCAGCAGGTACCGTCCGGGAGGTTACTATGGCTACACCTTC CASRYRPGGYYGYTF
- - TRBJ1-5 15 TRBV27 TGTGCCAGCAGTCCCAGAGGTCTTAGCAATCAGCCCCAGCATTTT CASSPRGLSNQPQHF